This is a list of T cell receptor beta chains from one sample in a study of blood T cell repertoires in COVID-19. Here immunoSEQ multiplex PCR was the method, and the copy in TCRdb shows in-frame clones only, minus some. Here the sample spans about 150,000 clones, approximately 85% being singletons. The sample comprised peripheral blood. These receptors all come from a man aged 55-75 years with COVID-19, enrolled during active disease. The CDR3 runs from the conserved cysteine through the conserved F or W. Each record gives: D gene, J gene, V gene, CDR3 DNA, CDR3 protein. A D gene is named only where the DNA matches it firmly.

d_gene: .
j_gene: TRBJ2-7
v_gene: TRBV6-2/TRBV6-3
CDR3nt: TGTGCCAGCAGCTCCCCCTATTCGTACGAGCAGTACTTC
CDR3aa: CASSSPYSYEQYF

d_gene: TRBD1
j_gene: TRBJ2-7
v_gene: TRBV15
CDR3nt: TGTGCCACCAGCAGAGCAGGACAGGGGGCTGGTGAGCAGTACTTC
CDR3aa: CATSRAGQGAGEQYF

d_gene: .
j_gene: TRBJ2-7
v_gene: TRBV5-6
CDR3nt: TGTGCCAGCAGCTTAGAAGATGGCCCAGGGGCCAGCTACGAGCAGTACTTC
CDR3aa: CASSLEDGPGASYEQYF

d_gene: TRBD1
j_gene: TRBJ1-5
v_gene: TRBV19
CDR3nt: TGTGCCAGTAGTATAGCAGTACAGGGGAGGCAGCCCCAGCATTTT
CDR3aa: CASSIAVQGRQPQHF

d_gene: TRBD2
j_gene: TRBJ2-5
v_gene: TRBV28
CDR3nt: TGTGCCAGCAGTCCGGGACTAGATGAGACCCAGTACTTC
CDR3aa: CASSPGLDETQYF

d_gene: .
j_gene: TRBJ2-5
v_gene: TRBV19
CDR3nt: TGTGCCAGTAGTATTGGTGGGAGATTCTACCAAGAGACCCAGTACTTC
CDR3aa: CASSIGGRFYQETQYF

d_gene: TRBD2
j_gene: TRBJ2-7
v_gene: TRBV5-4
CDR3nt: TGTGCCAGCAGCTTGTTCGGGGGGGTTACCTACGAGCAGTACTTC
CDR3aa: CASSLFGGVTYEQYF

d_gene: .
j_gene: TRBJ2-7
v_gene: TRBV27
CDR3nt: TGTGCCAGCAGTTTAAGCCTCGGGAGTAACCTCCACGAGCAGTACTTC
CDR3aa: CASSLSLGSNLHEQYF

d_gene: .
j_gene: TRBJ2-4
v_gene: TRBV15
CDR3nt: TGTGCCACCAGCAGAGCCAATCTGGGGGCGGTACTAATTCAGTACTTC
CDR3aa: CATSRANLGAVLIQYF

d_gene: .
j_gene: TRBJ1-2
v_gene: TRBV27
CDR3nt: TGTGCCAGCAGTTTCGACAGTAACTATGGCTACACCTTC
CDR3aa: CASSFDSNYGYTF

d_gene: TRBD1
j_gene: TRBJ2-1
v_gene: TRBV6-6
CDR3nt: TGTGCCAGCAGTAAAGGACAGGTCAGCTCCTACAATGAGCAGTTCTTC
CDR3aa: CASSKGQVSSYNEQFF

d_gene: .
j_gene: TRBJ1-5
v_gene: TRBV6-5
CDR3nt: TGTGCCAGCAGTTACTCGCGAGGGACTAATCAGCCCCAGCATTTT
CDR3aa: CASSYSRGTNQPQHF

d_gene: TRBD1
j_gene: TRBJ1-6
v_gene: TRBV19
CDR3nt: TGTGCCAGTAGTGAGACAGGGACCCCCTCCTATAATTCACCCCTCCACTTT
CDR3aa: CASSETGTPSYNSPLHF

d_gene: TRBD1
j_gene: TRBJ1-1
v_gene: TRBV12-3/TRBV12-4
CDR3nt: TGTGCCAGCAGTCCACAGGGGTTGGCTTTCTTT
CDR3aa: CASSPQGLAFF

d_gene: .
j_gene: TRBJ2-5
v_gene: TRBV2
CDR3nt: TGTGCCAGCAGTGGCCTTGCGGGAAGGATCGAGACCCAGTACTTC
CDR3aa: CASSGLAGRIETQYF

d_gene: .
j_gene: TRBJ2-3
v_gene: TRBV6-4
CDR3nt: TGTGCCAGCAGTGACGAAACAGGGTATGGGACGCAGTATTTT
CDR3aa: CASSDETGYGTQYF

d_gene: .
j_gene: TRBJ2-2
v_gene: TRBV9
CDR3nt: TGTGCCAGCAGCGTAGTAGCCAGGGTACCCGGGGAGCTGTTTTTT
CDR3aa: CASSVVARVPGELFF

d_gene: TRBD1
j_gene: TRBJ1-6
v_gene: TRBV19
CDR3nt: TGTGCCAGTAGTATTCTGAGACAGGGGGAGTCACCCCTCCACTTT
CDR3aa: CASSILRQGESPLHF